Listed below are T cell receptor beta chains from one sample, sequenced in a study of shared clonotypes between healthy human individuals. The table came from immunoSEQ multiplex PCR; TCRdb's copy has only in-frame clones and leaves some out. Of around 2,000,000 clones listed, over 85% are singletons. The source material was naive CD8+ T cells sorted from blood. The source is a man younger than 35 in good health. The CDR3 runs from the conserved cysteine through the conserved F or W. Each record gives: J gene, D gene, CDR3 length, V gene, CDR3 protein, CDR3 DNA. A D gene is named only where the DNA matches it firmly.

TRBJ2-7 | . | 11 | TRBV2 | CASTDTYEQYF | TGTGCCAGCACAGATACCTACGAGCAGTACTTC
TRBJ2-1 | TRBD2 | 19 | TRBV7-9 | CASRQSPGLTTSSYNEQFF | TGTGCCAGCAGGCAAAGCCCGGGACTAACTACAAGCTCCTACAATGAGCAGTTCTTC
TRBJ1-1 | . | 15 | TRBV2 | CASSEGGHPNTEAFF | TGTGCCAGCAGTGAAGGGGGACACCCGAACACTGAAGCTTTCTTT
TRBJ2-6 | . | 14 | TRBV6-5 | CASSWYSGANVLTF | TGTGCCAGCAGTTGGTACTCTGGGGCCAACGTCCTGACTTTC
TRBJ1-6 | TRBD1 | 16 | TRBV27 | CASRPQKGGRGPPLHF | TGTGCCAGCAGACCCCAGAAAGGGGGCAGAGGACCACCCCTCCACTTT
TRBJ2-5 | TRBD2 | 14 | TRBV6-6 | CASTWTSGQETQYF | TGTGCCAGCACCTGGACTAGCGGACAAGAGACCCAGTACTTC
TRBJ2-7 | TRBD2 | 14 | TRBV6-1 | CASSVGGTSYEQYF | TGTGCCAGCAGTGTGGGAGGGACCTCCTACGAGCAGTACTTC
TRBJ2-1 | . | 16 | TRBV7-2 | CASSLGAGTINNEQFF | TGTGCCAGCAGCTTAGGAGCTGGGACCATAAACAATGAGCAGTTCTTC
TRBJ1-1 | TRBD1 | 14 | TRBV19 | CASSITGTAHEAFF | TGTGCCAGTAGTATTACCGGGACAGCTCATGAAGCTTTCTTT
TRBJ2-3 | . | 11 | TRBV6-5 | CASMGTDTQYF | TGTGCCAGCATGGGCACAGATACGCAGTATTTT
TRBJ1-3 | . | 15 | TRBV6-5 | CASSYSTGSGNTIYF | TGTGCCAGCAGTTACTCGACGGGTTCTGGAAACACCATATATTTT
TRBJ2-7 | . | 15 | TRBV28 | CASSFNGEGSHEQYF | TGTGCCAGCAGTTTTAACGGCGAAGGCTCCCACGAGCAGTACTTC
TRBJ1-2 | . | 16 | TRBV4-1 | CASSQDPVGGYYGYTF | TGCGCCAGCAGCCAAGACCCTGTAGGGGGATACTATGGCTACACCTTC
TRBJ2-3 | . | 15 | TRBV5-1 | CASRDEGGSTDTQYF | TGCGCCAGCAGGGACGAGGGAGGAAGCACAGATACGCAGTATTTT
TRBJ2-7 | . | 13 | TRBV7-6 | CASSPGQTYEQYF | TGTGCCAGCAGCCCGGGGCAGACTTACGAGCAGTACTTC